This is a list of T cell receptor beta chains from one sample in a study of cytomegalovirus exposure and HLA in healthy donors. The assay was immunoSEQ multiplex PCR, and TCRdb's table has in-frame clones only and misses some. The sample records some 140,000 clones, approximately 85% being singletons. The sequenced sample was PBMCs. These receptors originate from a woman in her twenties or thirties in good health and CMV-seropositive. The CDR3 runs from the conserved cysteine through the conserved F or W. Each record gives: V gene, D gene, clone size, J gene, CDR3 DNA, CDR3 protein. A D gene is named only where the DNA matches it firmly. Size values are once, few and many counts, or a class for expanded clones, and some rows have none.

>TRBV7-8|TRBD2|-|TRBJ2-1
TGTGCCAGCAGCGAAGAACCACTAGCGGGAAACTACAATGAGCAGTTCTTC
CASSEEPLAGNYNEQFF
>TRBV29-1|TRBD1|-|TRBJ1-2
TGCACGGTCCAGGGGGCGGATGGCTACACCTTC
CTVQGADGYTF
>TRBV5-1|TRBD2|-|TRBJ2-2
TGCGCCAGCAGCTTGACTAGCGGGAAGACCGGGGAGCTGTTTTTT
CASSLTSGKTGELFF
>TRBV30|-|-|TRBJ1-1
TGTGCCTGGGGGGGGAGGATAGGGACTAACACTGAAGCTTTCTTT
CAWGGRIGTNTEAFF
>TRBV5-1|-|-|TRBJ2-5
TGCGCCAGCAGCTTAGGACTTCTTGAAGGGTCCCCCCAGTACTTC
CASSLGLLEGSPQYF
>TRBV30|-|-|TRBJ1-4
TGTGCCTGGAGTGTACAGGCTGGTGAAAAACTGTTTTTT
CAWSVQAGEKLFF
>TRBV2|TRBD1|-|TRBJ2-7
TGTGCCAGCAGTCCAAGGACAGGGACTTACGAGCAGTACTTC
CASSPRTGTYEQYF
>TRBV28|TRBD1|-|TRBJ1-2
TGTGCCAGCTCCCCGCACGGGACAGGGGGGTACTATGGCTACACCTTC
CASSPHGTGGYYGYTF
>TRBV27|TRBD1|-|TRBJ1-2
TGTGCCAGCAGTTCCTCTCAGAGGGACAGGGGGCCTGAGGGCTACACCTTC
CASSSSQRDRGPEGYTF
>TRBV6-1|TRBD1|-|TRBJ1-4
TGTGCCAGCAGCTCAGGGGGCGCAGATGAAAAACTGTTTTTT
CASSSGGADEKLFF
>TRBV10-3|TRBD2|-|TRBJ2-1
TGTGCCATCAGTGAAGCGGGAGGTGGAAATGAGCAGTTCTTC
CAISEAGGGNEQFF
>TRBV30|TRBD1|-|TRBJ2-4
TGTGCCTGGAGTGTAAAGGGGGCAAACATTCAGTACTTC
CAWSVKGANIQYF
>TRBV6-5|TRBD2|-|TRBJ2-5
TGTGCCAGCAGTTACTCAGTGGGACTAGTGCAAGAGACCCAGTACTTC
CASSYSVGLVQETQYF
>TRBV9|TRBD1|-|TRBJ2-3
TGTGCCAGCAGCTTCAGGGGGCGAGGCACAGATACGCAGTATTTT
CASSFRGRGTDTQYF
>TRBV11-2|-|once|TRBJ1-2
TGTGCCAGCAGCTTATCGGAGGGGCCTTATGGCTACACCTTC
CASSLSEGPYGYTF
>TRBV28|-|once|TRBJ2-5
TGTGCCAGCAGTCGACCCGGGACTCCTCGGACCCAGTACTTC
CASSRPGTPRTQYF
>TRBV7-6|-|few|TRBJ2-5
TGTGCCAGCAGCTTCTTTGGGACACAAGAGACCCAGTACTTC
CASSFFGTQETQYF
>TRBV18|TRBD1|-|TRBJ1-1
TGTGCCAGCTCATCCCTTGGCGGGACAGGTAACACTGAAGCTTTCTTT
CASSSLGGTGNTEAFF
>TRBV7-9|TRBD2|-|TRBJ2-7
TGTGCCAGCAGCTTAGGGGCTAGCGGAAGCTCCTACGAGCAGTACTTC
CASSLGASGSSYEQYF
>TRBV6-1|TRBD1|once|TRBJ1-5
TGTGCCAGCAACGACCGCACAGGGGGCAGCCAGCCCCAGCATTTT
CASNDRTGGSQPQHF
>TRBV5-1|-|once|TRBJ2-1
TGCGCCAGCAGCTTGGCCTCCGGGACTCTCTACAATGAGCAGTTCTTC
CASSLASGTLYNEQFF
>TRBV2|TRBD1|-|TRBJ2-3
TGTGCCAGCAGACAGGACAGGGTTACAGATACGCAGTATTTT
CASRQDRVTDTQYF
>TRBV4-2|TRBD2|-|TRBJ2-1
TGTGCCAGCAGCCAAGATACCCAGCGGGGGTCCTACAATGAGCAGTTCTTC
CASSQDTQRGSYNEQFF
>TRBV6-6|-|-|TRBJ2-7
TGTGCCAGCTGCTCCACAGGAGTCGGCGAGCAGTACTTC
CASCSTGVGEQYF
>TRBV27|-|-|TRBJ2-7
TGTGCCAGCAGTTCGCTCCGGAGCCACGAGCAGTACTTC
CASSSLRSHEQYF
>TRBV7-9|TRBD1|-|TRBJ1-1
TGTGCCAGCAGCCCCCCCGGAACAGGGGGTACTGAAGCTTTCTTT
CASSPPGTGGTEAFF
>TRBV18|-|-|TRBJ1-3
TGTGCCAGCTCACCGGAGGGCGGTTCTGGAAACACCATATATTTT
CASSPEGGSGNTIYF
>TRBV19|-|-|TRBJ2-7
TGTGCCAGTACAGCGGACAGCCTCCCCTACGAGCAGTACTTC
CASTADSLPYEQYF
>TRBV14|-|-|TRBJ2-1
TGTGCCAGCAGACTTGATGAGCAGTTCTTC
CASRLDEQFF
>TRBV27|-|-|TRBJ1-5
TGTGCCAGCAGTCCCGGGTCTTGGCAGCCCCAGCATTTT
CASSPGSWQPQHF
>TRBV9|TRBD2|-|TRBJ2-1
TGTGCCAGCAGCGCCGAGCGGGAGGCTTACAATGAGCAGTTCTTC
CASSAEREAYNEQFF
>TRBV14|TRBD1|-|TRBJ2-2
TGTGCCAGCAGCCGTTTACAGGGGGTAGCCGGGGAGCTGTTTTTT
CASSRLQGVAGELFF
>TRBV19|TRBD1|-|TRBJ1-6
TGTGCCAGTAGAACACAGGGGGTGAATTCACCCCTCCACTTT
CASRTQGVNSPLHF
>TRBV5-1|-|-|TRBJ2-5
TGCGCCAGCAGCTCCCCTAACCGAGATTGGTACCAAGAGACCCAGTACTTC
CASSSPNRDWYQETQYF
>TRBV9|TRBD1|-|TRBJ1-5
TGTGCCAGCAGCGCTCACAGGGGGCATCAGCCCCAGCATTTT
CASSAHRGHQPQHF
>TRBV28|TRBD1|once|TRBJ1-5
TGTGCCAGCTCTCAAGTTGTGGACAGTAGGGGGCTAAAGAGCAATCAGCCCCAGCATTTT
CASSQVVDSRGLKSNQPQHF
>TRBV27|-|-|TRBJ1-6
TGTGCCAGCAGTCCCCGAGGGGGGGTGTATAATTCACCCCTCCACTTT
CASSPRGGVYNSPLHF
>TRBV28|-|-|TRBJ1-3
TGTGCCAGCAGTTTATCAGGGCCTGGAAACACCATATATTTT
CASSLSGPGNTIYF
>TRBV19|-|-|TRBJ2-3
TGTGCCAGTAGTATAGATCCAGCGGCTGCCACAGATACGCAGTATTTT
CASSIDPAAATDTQYF
>TRBV7-2|TRBD2|-|TRBJ2-1
TGTGCCAGCAGTGCCGGGACTAGCTCCTACAATGAGCAGTTCTTC
CASSAGTSSYNEQFF
>TRBV10-3|-|-|TRBJ1-6
TGTGCCATCAACCTAGATTTTAATTCACCCCTCCACTTT
CAINLDFNSPLHF
>TRBV5-1|-|-|TRBJ2-7
TGCGCCAGCAGCAACCCTCAGGGTACGGCCTACGAGCAGTACTTC
CASSNPQGTAYEQYF